The rows below give T cell receptor beta chains drawn from one sample of a study of OX40 agonist ivuxolimab in advanced cancers. Sequencing used immunoSEQ multiplex PCR; TCRdb keeps in-frame clones, though not all of them. The sample carries 90,000 to 130,000 clones, approximately 90% recorded once. The sample in question was CD4+ or CD8+ T cells sorted from blood, obtained in a trial of the OX40 agonist ivuxolimab. The receptors here all came from an adult with an advanced solid tumor such as melanoma, head and neck, liver or kidney cancer. CDR3s include the opening cysteine and the closing phenylalanine or tryptophan. A D gene is named only where the DNA matches it firmly. Size tells how often a clone was seen (once, few, many) or the class of an expanded clone, and some rows leave it out.

J,length,V,D,size,CDR3,DNA
TRBJ1-2,15,TRBV6-5,NA,NA,CASSYSAVVNYGYTF,TGTGCCAGCAGTTACTCGGCAGTTGTTAACTATGGCTACACCTTC
TRBJ1-1,13,TRBV7-2,NA,NA,CASSEGVNTEAFF,TGTGCCAGCAGCGAAGGGGTTAACACTGAAGCTTTCTTT
TRBJ2-3,15,TRBV9,NA,NA,CASSLNPGRTDTQYF,TGTGCCAGCAGTCTCAACCCGGGGCGCACAGATACGCAGTATTTT
TRBJ2-5,17,TRBV2,TRBD2,NA,CASSLGLATPYQETQYF,TGTGCCAGCAGTCTCGGACTAGCGACCCCCTACCAAGAGACCCAGTACTTC
TRBJ2-1,15,TRBV7-9,TRBD1,NA,CASSLGQESYNEQFF,TGTGCCAGCAGCTTGGGACAGGAGTCCTACAATGAGCAGTTCTTC
TRBJ2-1,15,TRBV10-3,TRBD2,NA,CAISESTSGWNEQFF,TGTGCCATCAGTGAGTCGACTAGCGGGTGGAATGAGCAGTTCTTC
TRBJ2-3,15,TRBV11-2,NA,NA,CASSLRDGSTDTQYF,TGTGCCAGCAGCTTGCGGGACGGGAGCACAGATACGCAGTATTTT
TRBJ2-5,16,TRBV6-6,TRBD1,once,CASSSPPGTGQETQYF,TGTGCCAGCAGTTCCCCCCCGGGGACAGGACAAGAGACCCAGTACTTC
TRBJ2-1,16,TRBV7-9,TRBD1,NA,CASSLGSGQGWLEQFF,TGTGCCAGCAGCTTAGGTTCAGGACAGGGGTGGCTTGAGCAGTTCTTC
TRBJ1-2,12,TRBV19,NA,NA,CASSMGDYGYTF,TGTGCCAGTAGTATGGGGGACTATGGCTACACCTTC
TRBJ1-2,15,TRBV5-4,NA,NA,CASSLGGVTNYGYTF,TGTGCCAGCAGCTTGGGAGGGGTAACTAACTATGGCTACACCTTC
TRBJ2-7,13,TRBV10-3,NA,NA,CAISSRAGAEQYF,TGTGCCATCAGCAGTCGAGCGGGTGCCGAGCAGTACTTC
TRBJ2-7,15,TRBV6-5,NA,NA,CASSGIGRGSYEQYF,TGTGCCAGCAGCGGCATCGGACGGGGGTCCTACGAGCAGTACTTC
TRBJ1-5,16,TRBV10-2,TRBD1,NA,CASSPRGQGGNQPQHF,TGCGCCAGCAGCCCGAGGGGACAGGGCGGCAATCAGCCCCAGCATTTT
TRBJ2-7,12,TRBV6-6,NA,NA,CASSYRRVEQYF,TGTGCCAGCAGTTACCGCAGGGTCGAGCAGTACTTC
TRBJ2-5,12,TRBV6-1,NA,NA,CASGRQLETQYF,TGTGCCAGCGGGAGGCAGCTAGAGACCCAGTACTTC
TRBJ2-5,18,TRBV7-2,TRBD2,NA,CASSQRPLAGGGQETQYF,TGTGCCAGCAGCCAACGCCCCCTAGCGGGGGGTGGCCAAGAGACCCAGTACTTC
TRBJ2-2,16,TRBV18,NA,NA,CASSPVRVENTGELFF,TGTGCCAGCTCCCCCGTGAGGGTAGAAAACACCGGGGAGCTGTTTTTT
TRBJ1-2,13,TRBV5-4,NA,once,CASSLRGVYGYTF,TGTGCCAGCAGCTTGCGAGGGGTCTATGGCTACACCTTC
TRBJ2-3,14,TRBV5-1,NA,NA,CASSLSPFTDTQYF,TGCGCCAGCAGCCTCAGTCCATTCACAGATACGCAGTATTTT
TRBJ1-2,12,TRBV2,NA,NA,CAISRGDYGYTF,TGTGCCATTTCCCGGGGGGACTATGGCTACACCTTC
TRBJ2-3,16,TRBV21-1,NA,NA,CASSKLAGDRTDTQYF,TGTGCCAGCAGCAAACTAGCGGGGGACCGCACAGATACGCAGTATTTT
TRBJ1-2,14,TRBV28,TRBD1,NA,CASTIGQDNYGYTF,TGTGCCAGCACTATCGGACAGGATAACTATGGCTACACCTTC
TRBJ1-5,16,TRBV7-8,NA,once,CASSLAVGYSNQPQHF,TGTGCCAGCAGCTTAGCGGTTGGGTATAGCAATCAGCCCCAGCATTTT
TRBJ1-3,15,TRBV18,TRBD1,NA,CASSPNSGQGNTIYF,TGTGCCAGCTCACCGAACTCGGGACAGGGAAACACCATATATTTT
TRBJ2-7,13,TRBV6-5,NA,NA,CASSPGPRYEQYF,TGTGCCAGCAGTCCGGGACCGCGCTACGAGCAGTACTTC
TRBJ2-7,13,TRBV2,NA,NA,CASSGQDTYEQYF,TGTGCCAGCAGTGGACAGGATACCTACGAGCAGTACTTC
TRBJ2-1,13,TRBV27,NA,NA,CASSRHTSNEQFF,TGTGCCAGCAGCCGTCACACGAGCAATGAGCAGTTCTTC
TRBJ1-1,15,TRBV2,NA,NA,CASMGRGRMNTEAFF,TGTGCCAGCATGGGCAGGGGACGAATGAACACTGAAGCTTTCTTT
TRBJ2-1,12,TRBV2,NA,once,CASRGGRSEQFF,TGTGCCAGCAGGGGAGGCAGGTCTGAGCAGTTCTTC
TRBJ2-5,16,TRBV12-5,NA,NA,CASGLITTGLGETQYF,TGTGCTAGTGGTTTGATAACCACAGGGTTAGGGGAGACCCAGTACTTC
TRBJ2-2,15,TRBV18,NA,NA,CASSVQGRNTGELFF,TGTGCCAGCTCAGTACAGGGCAGGAACACCGGGGAGCTGTTTTTT
TRBJ2-7,14,TRBV6-4,NA,NA,CASSDTPFSYEQYF,TGTGCCAGCAGTGACACCCCTTTCTCCTACGAGCAGTACTTC
TRBJ1-4,16,TRBV5-1,TRBD1,NA,CASSLTTGGVNEKLFF,TGCGCCAGCAGCTTGACTACAGGGGGTGTGAATGAAAAACTGTTTTTT
TRBJ1-2,11,TRBV30,NA,NA,CAWSVYYGYTF,TGTGCCTGGAGTGTTTACTATGGCTACACCTTC
TRBJ2-2,15,TRBV18,TRBD1,NA,CASSPDRGHTGELFF,TGTGCCAGCTCACCGGACAGGGGGCACACCGGGGAGCTGTTTTTT
TRBJ2-7,14,TRBV30,NA,NA,CAWAAGMNLYEQYF,TGTGCCTGGGCGGCGGGGATGAATCTCTACGAGCAGTACTTC
TRBJ2-3,17,TRBV27,TRBD2,once,CASKPWGLAGATDTQYF,TGTGCCAGCAAGCCCTGGGGGCTAGCGGGAGCTACAGATACGCAGTATTTT
TRBJ2-5,12,TRBV19,NA,NA,CASSIGGETQYF,TGTGCCAGTAGTATCGGGGGAGAGACCCAGTACTTC
TRBJ1-2,13,TRBV27,NA,NA,CASSSQGTYGYTF,TGTGCCAGCAGCTCACAGGGCACCTATGGCTACACCTTC
TRBJ2-1,12,TRBV5-1,NA,NA,CASSVTGQEQFF,TGCGCCAGCAGCGTGACAGGCCAGGAGCAGTTCTTC
TRBJ2-7,13,TRBV11-3,NA,many,CASSGASKYEQYF,TGTGCCAGCAGTGGGGCCTCCAAGTACGAGCAGTACTTC
TRBJ1-5,14,TRBV5-3,NA,NA,CARSLGRRRRPQHF,TGTGCCAGAAGCTTGGGTAGGAGGAGAAGGCCCCAGCATTTT
TRBJ2-5,13,TRBV6-5,NA,NA,CASSSQMEETQYF,TGTGCCAGCAGTTCCCAGATGGAAGAGACCCAGTACTTC
TRBJ2-5,14,TRBV6-6,TRBD2,NA,CASTRRGVQETQYF,TGTGCCAGCACCCGTCGGGGGGTCCAAGAGACCCAGTACTTC
TRBJ2-5,14,TRBV6-6,NA,NA,CASRAGDLGETQYF,TGTGCCAGCAGAGCAGGGGACCTCGGTGAGACCCAGTACTTC
TRBJ1-3,15,TRBV6-5,NA,NA,CASSFGQGPGNTIYF,TGTGCCAGCAGTTTTGGGCAGGGCCCTGGAAACACCATATATTTT
TRBJ1-4,14,TRBV5-6,NA,once,CASSVGVPGEKLFF,TGTGCCAGCAGCGTAGGGGTACCGGGCGAAAAACTGTTTTTT
TRBJ2-7,17,TRBV2,NA,NA,CASRSRTDRSSSYEQYF,TGTGCCAGCAGGTCCAGGACAGACCGATCAAGCTCCTACGAGCAGTACTTC
TRBJ2-3,14,TRBV7-7,NA,once,CASSPRAGADTQYF,TGTGCTAGCAGCCCGCGCGCGGGCGCAGATACGCAGTATTTT
TRBJ2-7,14,TRBV6-4,NA,NA,CASRKDRLSYEQYF,TGTGCCAGCAGAAAAGACAGACTCTCCTACGAGCAGTACTTC
TRBJ1-1,13,TRBV18,TRBD1,NA,CASSPGQATEAFF,TGTGCCAGCTCACCAGGACAGGCCACTGAAGCTTTCTTT
TRBJ2-1,17,TRBV23-1,TRBD2,NA,CASSLKSGGASYNEQFF,TGCGCCAGCAGTCTGAAAAGCGGGGGGGCATCATACAATGAGCAGTTCTTC
TRBJ1-1,12,TRBV10-3,NA,NA,CAIRGTGTEAFF,TGTGCCATCAGAGGAACGGGAACTGAAGCTTTCTTT
TRBJ1-2,14,TRBV19,TRBD1,once,CASSQIQGFYGYTF,TGTGCCAGTAGTCAAATACAGGGGTTCTATGGCTACACCTTC
TRBJ2-1,14,TRBV7-2,NA,NA,CAGGSGLNGNEQFF,TGTGCCGGAGGGTCGGGACTCAACGGGAATGAGCAGTTCTTC
TRBJ2-5,14,TRBV5-1,NA,NA,CASSLRGGQETQYF,TGCGCCAGCAGCCTCAGGGGGGGCCAAGAGACCCAGTACTTC
TRBJ1-2,16,TRBV5-4,TRBD1,NA,CASSASRDRVNYGYTF,TGTGCCAGCAGCGCCAGCCGGGACAGGGTTAACTATGGCTACACCTTC
TRBJ1-1,15,TRBV6-7,NA,NA,CASSSIPRKDTEAFF,TGTGCCAGCAGTTCCATACCCAGGAAGGACACTGAAGCTTTCTTT
TRBJ2-7,15,TRBV5-1,TRBD2,NA,CASSLTSGSWSEQYF,TGCGCCAGCAGCTTAACTAGCGGGAGCTGGTCCGAGCAGTACTTC